The T cell receptor (beta chain) described here comes from a study of blood T cell repertoires in COVID-19 (dated by TCRdb to the early 2020s). Broadly, across the study: Collaborator samples came from the United States, Italy and Spain and covered acute and convalescent phases of COVID-19. The material from the prospective study consisted of cDNA or gDNA derived from T cells, B-cell-depleted T cells, or PBMCs. Subjects who had been exposed to COVID-19, were actively infected with it, or had recovered from it provided the deeply sampled blood TCRbeta repertoires that made up the dataset. The repertoires were made available in a free public database intended to serve as a resource for research on the immune response to SARS-CoV-2. Samples were obtained from the ongoing ImmuneRACE study (first 160 participants) and from some 1,200 subjects provided by 6 global collaborators. A de-identified subject ID, COVID-19 status, age in years and sex were almost always included in the sample metadata. HLA class I and class II types, where available, came from metadata supplied by the sample provider rather than from assay-based typing.

The collaborating institutions used their own protocols to collect whole blood in K2EDTA tubes. Collaborator samples were shipped for TCRbeta analysis as frozen whole blood, isolated PBMCs, or DNA extracted from either sample type. In the case of this clone: Its antigen is unknown. The record has no base qualities; no much larger clone is one base away.

Overall results and qualifications from the work: How much clinical and demographic metadata was included differed by source and by participant, and the metadata was provided uncurated.

TCRbeta CDR3 regions were amplified from genomic DNA using the immunoSEQ Assay, a bias-controlled multiplex PCR. The paper's data handling went like this. The number of nucleated cells in each sample was estimated by amplification of reference gene primers within the assay. Sequence reads were collapsed and filtered to measure the absolute abundance of every unique TCRbeta CDR3 rearrangement. For each sample, productive Simpson clonality was calculated as the square root of Simpson's diversity index across productive rearrangements. The source is immuneACCESS, and TCRdb retained only in-frame sequences with V and J called. Part of the clones is not carried over; for the studies checked, unresolved V genes explain less than half of this, and the remainder is unexplained. That table furnishes V, J and clone size, whereas the DNA furnished D and trimming. The sample table lists 130,000 or so clones, 84% of them with a count of one. More than 1.4% of the sample rests with the top ten.

The germline V gene gives CDR1 as SGHRS and CDR2 as YFSETQ. V trim: 1 base; J trim: 6 bases; unmatched bases: 4. Counted from cysteine to phenylalanine, this CDR3 has 15 amino acids. CDR3 DNA only is kept here, 45 bases in frame from base 1. The source of this sequence is a man in his 60s with acute or convalescent COVID-19. Recombination joined TRBV5-1 with TRBJ2-1; 10 of the junction bases match TRBD1. The sequenced material came from peripheral blood. The CDR3 reads as follows: CASSLSTGGFNEQFF. At the DNA level, the sequence is TGCGCCAGCAGCTTGTCGACAGGGGGCTTCAATGAGCAGTTCTTC.